This passage covers 22 T cell receptor beta chains from one sample sequenced in a study of cytomegalovirus exposure and HLA in healthy donors. The PCR contained 60 Vbeta and 13 Jbeta primers. The table came from immunoSEQ multiplex PCR; TCRdb's copy has only in-frame clones and leaves some out. The profile shows some 120,000 clones, approximately 70% of them singletons. Sequencing used PBMCs. The source of these receptors is a man aged 25 to 40 in good health and CMV-seropositive.

This clone was observed a few times. This chain uses TRBV4-3 with TRBJ2-1, with D unresolved. With 0 bases removed from V and 0 bases from J, the gap between germline ends came to 15 bases. The length of the CDR3 is 18 residues. Germline-derived CDR1 and CDR2 are LGHNA and YSLEER. CDR3 amino acids: CASSQDPPRVSSYNEQFF. CDR3 bases: TGCGCCAGCAGCCAAGACCCCCCTAGAGTCAGCTCCTACAATGAGCAGTTCTTC.

The chain uses TRBV5-6 and TRBJ2-7, with TRBD1 matching 7 bases. Germline CDR1 SGHDT, CDR2 YYEEEE. Trimming at V came to 4 bases and at J to 3 bases, leaving 4 bases not matched to a gene. The CDR3 is 13 residues long. The CDR3 loop reads CASSRGQVYEQYV. DNA of the CDR3: TGTGCCAGCAGCCGAGGACAGGTCTACGAGCAGTACGTC.

V is TRBV7-2 and J is TRBJ1-4; 7 nucleotides align to TRBD1. This CDR3 has 16 amino acids. Germline trimming cut 7 bases from V and 1 base from J; bases unmatched to any gene: 9. Germline V gene data show CDR1 as SGHTA and CDR2 as FQGNSA. The chain's CDR3 is CASTLPGGGTNEKLFF. The CDR3 DNA is TGTGCCAGCACCCTCCCAGGGGGAGGAACTAATGAAAAACTGTTTTTT. Full variable domain (missing parts from reference TRBV7-2 and TRBJ1-4): GAGVSQSPSNKVTEKGKDVELRCDPISGHTALYWYRQSLGQGLEFLIYFQGNSAPDKSGLPSDRFSAERTGGSVSTLTIQRTQQEDSAVYLCASTLPGGGTNEKLFFGSGTQLSVL.

V usage is TRBV29-1 and J usage is TRBJ1-2, with D possibly being TRBD1 (6 bases). The CDR3 length is 16 residues. Deletions cut 0 bases from V and 0 bases from J, with 14 bases between. Germline values: CDR1 SQVTM, CDR2 ANQGSEA. The CDR3 DNA reads TGCAGCGTTGAAGATCGGACTGGACAGCCTAACTATGGCTACACCTTC. Translated, it gives CSVEDRTGQPNYGYTF.

This clone was seen a few times. The chain is built from TRBV30 and TRBJ1-3, with 7 bases identical to TRBD1. Germline CDR1 and CDR2: GTSNPN and SVGIG (reference sequence). CDR3 length: 15 amino acids. V lost 5 bases and J lost 0; bases outside the gene matches: 7. CDR3 in amino acids: CAWHDRVRSGNTIYF. DNA for the CDR3: TGTGCCTGGCACGACAGGGTCCGCTCTGGAAACACCATATATTTT.

J is TRBJ1-1 and V is TRBV4-3; maybe TRBD1 (5 bases). This CDR3 comprises 15 residues. V lost 0 bases to trimming and J lost 1 base, with 9 bases between them. Germline V CDR1 and CDR2: LGHNA, YSLEER. The CDR3 region is CASSQDGGGNTEAFF. The CDR3 nucleotides read TGCGCCAGCAGCCAAGATGGGGGAGGGAACACTGAAGCTTTCTTT.

The V call is TRBV6-4, the J call TRBJ2-1; TRBD2 agrees at 10 bases. Germline values: CDR1 MRHNA, CDR2 SNTAGT. This CDR3 is built from 16 residues. V was clipped by 3 bases and J by 10 bases; unmatched bases: 12. The CDR3: CASSEISGRSSGEQFF. Written as DNA, the CDR3 is TGTGCCAGCAGTGAGATTAGCGGGAGGTCATCAGGAGAGCAGTTCTTC.

The DNA for the CDR3 is TGCAGCGCCCAACGGGGGACAGGGATCACTGAAGCTTTCTTT. Protein sequence: CSAQRGTGITEAFF. The gene calls are TRBV29-1 and TRBJ1-1; TRBD1 agrees at 9 bases. With 7 bases clipped from V and 4 bases from J, the junction kept 10 bases outside the gene matches. The germline CDR1 and CDR2 sequences are SQVTM and ANQGSEA. The CDR3 loop spans 14 amino acids. The full variable domain, in which reference TRBV29-1 and TRBJ1-1 provide the parts outside the CDR3, is SAVISQKPSRDICQRGTSLTIQCQVDSQVTMMFWYRQQPGQSLTLIATANQGSEATYESGFVIDKFPISRPNLTFSTLTVSNMSPEDSSIYLCSAQRGTGITEAFFGQGTRLTVV.

This chain joins TRBV21-1 and TRBJ2-7; TRBD1, the table's D call, lacks a check against the DNA. TRBV21-1 is labeled a pseudogene. This CDR3 has 16 amino acids. CDR3 sequence (DNA): TGTGCCAGCAGCAAAGTGTCCGGTAAAAGGGGGTACGAGCAGTACGTC. It translates to CASSKVSGKRGYEQYV.

The rearrangement joins TRBV7-9 to TRBJ2-1, with 8 bases identical to TRBD2. Trimming cost V 2 bases and J 10 bases; bases outside gene matches: 10. CDR1 is SEHNR and CDR2 is FQNEAQ in the germline V gene (reference sequence). This CDR3 has 15 residues. CDR3 sequence: CASSLLPGGPGEQFF. The CDR3 DNA reads TGTGCCAGCAGCTTATTACCGGGAGGGCCCGGGGAGCAGTTCTTC.

This clone came up a few times. The rearrangement links TRBV19 to TRBJ1-2, with TRBD1 identical over 7 bases. This CDR3 has 14 residues. The J segment lost 3 bases and the V segment lost 2 bases, leaving 3 bases of the junction unmatched. Germline-derived CDR1 and CDR2 are LNHDA and SQIVND (reference sequence). The CDR3 sequence: CASSIRGQHYGYTF. Here the CDR3 DNA reads TGTGCCAGTAGTATAAGGGGGCAACACTATGGCTACACCTTC.

The rearrangement joins TRBV5-1 to TRBJ1-2, with no clear D. CDR1 and CDR2 (germline): SGHRS, YFSETQ. The V end was cut by 0 bases, the J end by 8 bases, with 8 bases between. This CDR3 is 12 amino acids long. The CDR3 DNA reads TGCGCCAGCAGCTTGGATGGAGCGGGCTACACCTTC. Translation: CASSLDGAGYTF.

The rearrangement joins TRBV7-2 to TRBJ1-2; TRBD1 matches 11 bases. The V gene's germline CDR1 is SGHTA and CDR2 FQGNSA. J was trimmed by 4 bases and V by 3 bases; bases with no gene match: 7. CDR3 length: 16 amino acids. CDR3 loop: CASSFTSGQGGYGYTF. DNA for the CDR3: TGTGCCAGCAGCTTCACATCGGGACAGGGGGGCTATGGCTACACCTTC.

The CDR3 reads CASTPGTGGFGVNYGYTF. CDR3 sequence (DNA): TGCGCCAGCACTCCCGGGACAGGGGGTTTTGGTGTGAACTATGGCTACACCTTC. V usage is TRBV5-1 and J usage is TRBJ1-2, with 11 positions matching TRBD1. Looked up from germline, CDR1 is SGHRS and CDR2 is YFSETQ. This CDR3 is 18 amino acids long. V dropped 6 bases and J dropped 2; count of bases not matched to a gene: 15.

The CDR3, as DNA: TGTGCCAGCAGCTTAGTGGCGGGGCTCACAGATACGCAGTATTTT. Translation: CASSLVAGLTDTQYF. The gene calls are TRBV7-9 and TRBJ2-3; possible D gene TRBD2, 6 bases. The length of the CDR3 is 15 residues. V shed 1 base and J shed 2 bases, with 10 bases lying between them. The germline V gene encodes CDR1 SEHNR and CDR2 FQNEAQ (reference sequence).

The chain is built from TRBV12-5 and TRBJ2-1; 8 nucleotides match TRBD2. This CDR3 has 18 residues. Losses at the gene ends were 7 bases for V and 4 bases for J; bases not matched to a gene: 18. Per the germline V gene, CDR1 is LGHNT and CDR2 is FRNRAP. The CDR3 here is CASEVAVRGRPLYNEQFF. The CDR3 nucleotides read TGTGCTAGTGAAGTGGCAGTCCGCGGGAGGCCATTATACAATGAGCAGTTCTTC.

DNA of the CDR3: TGTGCCAGCAGCCTCAGACGACTAGCGGGGGGGCAAGAGACCCAGTACTTC. Amino acids: CASSLRRLAGGQETQYF. The J gene is TRBJ2-5, the V gene TRBV9; TRBD2 aligns across 14 bases. The CDR3 consists of 17 residues. V was pared by 4 bases and J by 2 bases, with 7 bases of the junction left unmatched. The germline CDR1 and CDR2 sequences are SGDLS and YYNGEE.

The J gene is TRBJ2-5, the V gene TRBV9, with TRBD2 as a possible D gene (5 bases). CDR1 and CDR2 from the germline V gene are SGDLS and YYNGEE. The V end lost 2 bases, the J end lost 5 bases, and 10 bases lay between the germline ends. The length of the CDR3 is 13 residues. The CDR3 DNA is TGTGCCAGCAGCGTTGACTACGGGGAGACCCAGTACTTC. Translating it yields CASSVDYGETQYF. Drawing the rest from reference TRBV9 and TRBJ2-5, the complete variable domain is DSGVTQTPKHLITATGQRVTLRCSPRSGDLSVYWYQQSLDQGLQFLIQYYNGEERAKGNILERFSAQQFPDLHSELNLSSLELGDSALYFCASSVDYGETQYFGPGTRLLVL.

In DNA, the CDR3 is TGTGCCAGCAGGGCCGCCGGGACTCCCTTCTCCTACGAGCAGTACGTC. It is translated as CASRAAGTPFSYEQYV. The V call is TRBV11-2, the J call TRBJ2-7; a possible D gene is TRBD2 (6 bases). Trimming took off 6 bases at V and 0 bases at J, with 18 bases between the two ends. Germline loops: CDR1 SGHAT, CDR2 FQNNGV. CDR3 length equals 16 residues.

DNA for the CDR3: TGTGCCAGCAGCTTAGACGGGGGGCCCGGGAATACGCAGTATTTT. Translating gives CASSLDGGPGNTQYF. The chain carries TRBV7-2 and TRBJ2-3; perhaps TRBD2 as D (7 bases). V shed 1 base and J shed 7 bases, with 15 bases lying between them. The CDR3 covers 15 residues. Germline V lookup: CDR1 SGHTA, CDR2 FQGNSA.

Notes on this clone: The sample has other DNA sequences that encode this CDR3 too. The rearrangement links TRBV9 to TRBJ1-1; D unresolved. Germline V gene sequence: CDR1 SGDLS, CDR2 YYNGEE. Trimming left V 0 bases short and J 8 bases short, with 17 bases between. There are 15 residues in the CDR3. The DNA of the CDR3 is TGTGCCAGCAGCGTAGCGGACTATCCCCGGGAAGAAGCTTTCTTT. Protein sequence: CASSVADYPREEAFF.

The chain couples TRBV10-3 to TRBJ2-1; 9 positions match TRBD2. V was clipped by 8 bases and J by 6 bases; unmatched bases: 11. This CDR3 region has 15 residues. Per germline, CDR1 ENHRY and CDR2 SYGVKD. The CDR3 DNA reads TGTGCCATCCTCGAGTCGGCGGGGGGGTCCAATGAGCAGTTCTTC. Translating it yields CAILESAGGSNEQFF.